The 32 T cell receptor beta chains listed next were all sequenced from one sample in a study of control samples from healthy donors and cancer patients. Clones were read by immunoSEQ multiplex PCR, and TCRdb kept only the in-frame ones, dropping some. In the table there are roughly 450,000 clones, approximately 90% of which are singletons. Material for sequencing was PBMCs. Receptor source: a man in his forties with head and neck cancer.

The V gene is TRBV11-2, the J gene TRBJ1-2; TRBD1 matches 9 bases. This CDR3 contains 15 residues. Germline values: CDR1 SGHAT, CDR2 FQNNGV. The V gene end was trimmed by 1 base and the J gene end by 8 bases; junction bases not matched to a gene: 8. The CDR3 DNA sequence: TGTGCCAGCAGCTTAGCCGGACAGGGGTTGGGCGGCTACACCTTC. Residues: CASSLAGQGLGGYTF.

The chain uses TRBV30 and TRBJ1-1, with D perhaps TRBD1 (5 bases). Germline assignment: CDR1 GTSNPN and CDR2 SVGIG (reference sequence). CDR3 length: 13 residues. V lost 0 bases, J lost 5 bases, and 10 bases lay in between. CDR3 sequence reads: CAWSVKQETEAFF. The CDR3 DNA reads as TGTGCCTGGAGTGTAAAACAGGAGACTGAAGCTTTCTTT.

Written as DNA, the CDR3 is TGTGCCAGCAGCCAAGGTCTATTTAACACCGGGGAGCTGTTTTTT. Its translation: CASSQGLFNTGELFF. The V call is TRBV3-1 (or the pseudogene TRBV3-2), the J call TRBJ2-2; D is unresolved. CDR1 and CDR2 (germline): LGHDT, YNNKEL (reference sequence). The V end lost 1 base, the J end lost 2 bases, and 8 bases lay between the germline ends. The CDR3 runs to 15 residues.

The chain carries TRBV30 and TRBJ2-7, with a weak D call TRBD1 (5 bases). CDR1 is GTSNPN, CDR2 SVGIG, per germline (reference sequence). This CDR3 has 11 residues. V was clipped by 5 bases and J by 2 bases, with 7 bases between them. The CDR3 DNA is TGTGCCTGGGTGGACACCTACGAGCAGTACTTC. Protein product: CAWVDTYEQYF.

This rearrangement joins TRBV19 to TRBJ2-1, with 9 bases identical to TRBD2. V lost 5 bases to trimming and J lost 4 bases; unmatched junction nucleotides: 9. Germline CDR1 LNHDA, CDR2 SQIVND (reference sequence). This CDR3 has 16 amino acids. CDR3 DNA: TGTGCCAGTAGTGCCGAGACTAGCGGAACTTACAATGAGCAGTTCTTC. This translates into CASSAETSGTYNEQFF.

The rearrangement joins TRBV19 to TRBJ2-7; 8 bases fit TRBD1. Looked up from germline, CDR1 is LNHDA and CDR2 is SQIVND (reference sequence). The CDR3 covers 14 residues. With V trimmed by 7 bases and J by 2 bases, 7 bases remained unmatched. The CDR3: CASTPGTGPYEQYF. The CDR3 DNA follows: TGTGCCAGTACCCCCGGGACAGGACCCTACGAGCAGTACTTC.

This clone was found once. The chain recombines TRBV4-1 with TRBJ1-2; D unresolved. CDR1 is MGHRA and CDR2 is YSYEKL in the germline V gene. Trimming took 0 bases from V and 8 from J, leaving 13 bases between them. The CDR3 has 14 amino acids. This CDR3 reads CASSQERVGGGYTF. CDR3 bases: TGCGCCAGCAGCCAAGAGAGGGTGGGAGGAGGCTACACCTTC.

The rearrangement links TRBV6-2 or TRBV6-3 to TRBJ2-7; a possible D gene is TRBD1 (5 bases). Germline assignment: CDR1 MNHEY and CDR2 SVGEGT. Trimming removed 4 bases from V and 6 bases from J, with 19 bases in between. This CDR3 comprises 15 residues. The CDR3 reads CASSSPRPTGREQYF. CDR3 sequence (DNA): TGTGCCAGCAGTTCCCCACGTCCCACAGGACGCGAGCAGTACTTC.

This chain uses TRBV3-1 (or the pseudogene TRBV3-2) with TRBJ1-3; the D gene is possibly TRBD1 (5 bases). With 6 bases removed from V and 0 bases from J, the gap between germline ends came to 9 bases. This CDR3 comprises 14 residues. From germline, CDR1 is LGHDT and CDR2 YNNKEL (reference sequence). The CDR3 DNA sequence: TGTGCCAGCAGTCGGGACTACTCTGGAAACACCATATATTTT. Translation gives CASSRDYSGNTIYF.

The gene calls are TRBV10-3 and TRBJ1-2; D remains unclear. The CDR3 totals 15 residues. CDR1 and CDR2 (germline): ENHRY, SYGVKD. With 2 bases removed from V and 4 bases from J, the gap between germline ends came to 14 bases. Here the CDR3 DNA reads TGTGCCATCAGTGAGCCAAGGACCGAACGCTATGGCTACACCTTC. Translation gives CAISEPRTERYGYTF.

The chain recombines TRBV5-5 with TRBJ2-7; 10 positions agree with TRBD2. After removal of 4 bases from V and 0 bases from J, the junction contained 4 bases not matched to a gene. Germline V CDR1 and CDR2: SGHKS, YYEKEE (reference sequence). The CDR3 has 15 residues. The CDR3 DNA is TGTGCCAGCAGCGTCGGGACTAGCGTCTCCTACGAGCAGTACTTC. Translation gives CASSVGTSVSYEQYF. Looking up the rest from reference TRBV5-5 and TRBJ2-7 gives the full variable domain: DAGVTQSPTHLIKTRGQQVTLRCSPISGHKSVSWYQQVLGQGPQFIFQYYEKEERGRGNFPDRFSARQFPNYSSELNVNALLLGDSALYLCASSVGTSVSYEQYFGPGTRLTVT.

This chain connects TRBV2 to TRBJ2-2, with TRBD1 matching over 8 bases. The CDR3 loop spans 15 amino acids. The J segment lost 6 bases and the V segment lost 6 bases, leaving 9 bases of the junction unmatched. From germline, CDR1 is SNHLY and CDR2 FYNNEI. CDR3 amino acids: CASSLDRVNSGELFF. The CDR3 DNA is TGTGCCAGCAGCCTGGACAGGGTTAACTCCGGGGAGCTGTTTTTT.

This chain uses TRBV27 with TRBJ1-5; 7 bases map to TRBD1. CDR1 is MNHEY, CDR2 SMNVEV, per germline (reference sequence). Losses at the gene ends were 6 bases for V and 4 bases for J; bases not matched to a gene: 9. The CDR3 spans 15 residues. The CDR3 region has the DNA TGTGCCAGCAGAGCCGACCAGGGGGGAAATCAGCCCCAGCATTTT. It yields the protein CASRADQGGNQPQHF.

The genes are TRBV6-2 or TRBV6-3 and TRBJ2-5; TRBD1 might be the D (6 bases). This CDR3 has 16 amino acids. Germline V gene data show CDR1 as MNHEY and CDR2 as SVGEGT. The germline V and J ends were trimmed by 6 bases and 3 bases, with 20 bases remaining between them. The CDR3 DNA is TGTGCCAGCAGCCGCCCCCCTCAGGGGTGGGAAGAGACCCAGTACTTC. Its protein product is CASSRPPQGWEETQYF.

The V call is TRBV3-1 (or the pseudogene TRBV3-2), the J call TRBJ1-4; the match to TRBD1 covers 7 bases. Losses at the gene ends were 4 bases for V and 0 bases for J; bases not matched to a gene: 5. The length of the CDR3 is 16 residues. CDR1 and CDR2 (germline): LGHDT, YNNKEL (reference sequence). This CDR3 is CASSLRRGATNEKLFF. The CDR3 DNA follows: TGTGCCAGCAGCCTTCGCAGGGGGGCAACTAATGAAAAACTGTTTTTT.

The chain combines TRBV5-1 with TRBJ2-2; possible D gene TRBD1, 5 bases. The CDR3 length is 16 residues. Per the germline V gene, CDR1 is SGHRS and CDR2 is YFSETQ. Trimming stripped 0 bases from V and 4 bases from J, with 13 bases between. Here the CDR3 DNA reads TGCGCCAGCAGCTTGGAAGCAGGGCTAGGCACCGGGGAGCTGTTTTTT. It codes for CASSLEAGLGTGELFF.

V gene TRBV28 combines with J gene TRBJ1-6; D is ambiguous. Per the germline V gene, CDR1 is MDHEN and CDR2 is SYDVKM. The V gene lost 3 bases and the J gene lost 9 bases, with 12 bases spanning the gap. CDR3 length equals 14 residues. CDR3 protein: CASSFPPRGSPLHF. For the CDR3, the DNA is TGTGCCAGCAGTTTTCCCCCTCGGGGTTCACCCCTCCACTTT.

The chain combines TRBV29-1 with TRBJ2-2, with 7 bases fitting TRBD1. This CDR3 is 14 amino acids long. Germline assignment: CDR1 SQVTM and CDR2 ANQGSEA. With V trimmed by 4 bases and J by 5 bases, 7 bases remained unmatched. The CDR3 coding sequence is TGCAGCGTTGTAATGCAGGGGGTGACCGGGGAGCTGTTTTTT. Encoded protein: CSVVMQGVTGELFF.

The chain recombines TRBV14 with TRBJ2-1; 13 bases agree with TRBD2. V was clipped by 7 bases and J by 9 bases; unmatched bases: 9. The CDR3 totals 15 residues. Germline V gene lookup returns CDR1 SGHDN and CDR2 FVKESK. CDR3 amino acids: CASNGGGLAGLEQFF. The CDR3 bases are TGTGCCAGCAATGGGGGGGGACTAGCGGGACTTGAGCAGTTCTTC.

The chain links TRBV14 to TRBJ1-6; D is undetermined. The CDR3 spans 13 residues. Germline-derived CDR1 and CDR2 are SGHDN and FVKESK. Trimming took 2 bases from V and 6 from J, leaving 5 bases between them. The CDR3 here is CASSQRSNSPLHF. The CDR3 nucleotides are TGTGCCAGCAGCCAAAGGAGTAATTCACCCCTCCACTTT. Looking up the rest from reference TRBV14 and TRBJ1-6 gives the full variable domain: EAGVTQFPSHSVIEKGQTVTLRCDPISGHDNLYWYRRVMGKEIKFLLHFVKESKQDESGMPNNRFLAERTGGTYSTLKVQPAELEDSGVYFCASSQRSNSPLHFGNGTRLTVT.

The V and J genes are TRBV15 and TRBJ2-3, with D maybe TRBD2 (6 bases). With 5 bases removed from V and 3 bases from J, the gap between germline ends came to 15 bases. CDR1 is LNHNV, CDR2 YYDKDF, per germline (reference sequence). The CDR3 is 15 residues long. The CDR3 protein is CATSPAGRRTDTQYF. The CDR3 DNA reads as TGTGCCACCAGCCCTGCGGGGAGGAGAACAGATACGCAGTATTTT.

The V call is TRBV10-3, the J call TRBJ2-2; D is possibly TRBD1 or TRBD2 (5 bases each). The CDR3 length is 15 residues. V gave up 8 bases and J gave up 1 base, with 14 bases separating them. CDR1 is ENHRY, CDR2 SYGVKD, per germline. CDR3 loop: CAIPVRGLNTGELFF. The CDR3 DNA reads TGTGCCATCCCAGTCCGGGGCTTGAACACCGGGGAGCTGTTTTTT.

The chain employs TRBV6-5 and TRBJ2-7; TRBD1 matches at 7 bases. Germline V lookup: CDR1 MNHEY, CDR2 SVGAGI. The CDR3 runs to 16 residues. With 0 bases clipped from V and 2 bases from J, the junction kept 7 bases outside the gene matches. In DNA, the CDR3 is TGTGCCAGCAGTTACTCTAGGGGGCGCGACCCCTACGAGCAGTACTTC. Its protein is CASSYSRGRDPYEQYF.

The chain carries TRBV5-5 and TRBJ1-5; D gene uncertain. The CDR3 sequence is 13 residues long. Trimming took off 2 bases at V and 2 bases at J, with 5 bases between the two ends. Germline lookup yields CDR1 SGHKS and CDR2 YYEKEE (reference sequence). The CDR3 protein is CASSFMGNQPQHF. The CDR3, as DNA: TGTGCCAGCAGCTTCATGGGCAATCAGCCCCAGCATTTT.

The rearrangement uses TRBV10-3 and TRBJ2-1, with TRBD2 matching over 12 bases. V lost 6 bases to trimming and J lost 4 bases; unmatched junction nucleotides: 10. Germline V gene data show CDR1 as ENHRY and CDR2 as SYGVKD. The CDR3 is 17 residues long. CDR3 DNA sequence: TGTGCCATCAGAAGGCCTAGCGGGGGGGCTGGTTACAATGAGCAGTTCTTC. Amino acids: CAIRRPSGGAGYNEQFF.

This clone was detected only once. The V gene is TRBV7-2, the J gene TRBJ2-3; 8 bases align to TRBD2. V lost 5 bases, J lost 4 bases, and 8 bases stayed unmatched. The CDR3 covers 15 residues. Germline CDR1 is SGHTA and CDR2 is FQGNSA. CDR3 nucleotide sequence: TGTGCCAGCAGCCAAACGGGTAGCGGGGCAGATACGCAGTATTTT. Translated, it gives CASSQTGSGADTQYF.

This clone was detected only a few times. The chain uses TRBV6-2 or TRBV6-3 and TRBJ1-2; D perhaps matches TRBD1 (6 bases). The CDR3 is 13 amino acids. From germline, CDR1 is MNHEY and CDR2 SVGEGT. Trimming stripped 4 bases from V and 2 bases from J, with 8 bases between. The CDR3 loop reads CASSSQGNYGYTF. CDR3 bases: TGTGCCAGCAGTTCCCAGGGGAACTATGGCTACACCTTC.

The chain employs TRBV11-3 and TRBJ1-3; 7 bases match TRBD1. From germline, CDR1 is SGHNT and CDR2 YENEEA. This CDR3 region has 18 residues. The junction had 13 bases not matched to a gene; V was cut back by 5 bases and J by 0 bases. CDR3 protein: CASSPPGQMLASGNTIYF. The CDR3 DNA sequence: TGTGCCAGCAGCCCACCGGGACAGATGCTTGCCTCTGGAAACACCATATATTTT.

The chain couples TRBV10-3 to TRBJ2-3; TRBD2 agrees at 10 bases. V trimming: 3 bases; J trimming: 3 bases; junction bases outside the gene matches: 12. Germline V gene sequence: CDR1 ENHRY, CDR2 SYGVKD. The length of the CDR3 is 18 residues. The CDR3 loop is CAISDSRTSGMLTDTQYF. The CDR3 DNA follows: TGTGCCATCAGTGATTCGCGGACTAGCGGTATGTTGACAGATACGCAGTATTTT.

The chain joins TRBV2 to TRBJ1-2, with D unclear. This CDR3 comprises 13 residues. CDR1 and CDR2 (germline): SNHLY, FYNNEI. V was trimmed by 11 bases and J by 7 bases, leaving 20 bases between them. The CDR3 spells CAGVGESASGYTF. The DNA for the CDR3 is TGTGCCGGAGTCGGGGAGTCTGCATCTGGCTACACCTTC. Supplemented by reference TRBV2 and TRBJ1-2, the full variable domain reads EPEVTQTPSHQVTQMGQEVILRCVPISNHLYFYWYRQILGQKVEFLVSFYNNEISEKSEIFDDQFSVERPDGSNFTLKIRSTKLEDSAMYFCAGVGESASGYTFGSGTRLTVV.

The V gene is TRBV28, the J gene TRBJ1-2; 7 bases are a match to TRBD1. In germline, CDR1 is MDHEN, CDR2 SYDVKM. CDR3 size: 15 residues. V gave up 9 bases and J gave up 4 bases; unmatched junction bases: 14. CDR3 loop: CASQGGADQPYGYTF. CDR3 in DNA: TGTGCCAGTCAGGGGGGGGCAGATCAGCCCTATGGCTACACCTTC.

V usage is TRBV28 and J usage is TRBJ2-7; tentative D call: TRBD2 (5 bases). The V end was cut by 6 bases, the J end by 0 bases, with 9 bases between. Germline values: CDR1 MDHEN, CDR2 SYDVKM. This CDR3 contains 13 residues. CDR3 protein: CASSRGTSYEQYF. The CDR3 bases are TGTGCCAGCAGCCGGGGAACCTCCTACGAGCAGTACTTC.